The 7 T cell receptor beta chains reported below all come from one sample, sequenced in a study of cytomegalovirus exposure and HLA in healthy donors. Vbeta (60) and Jbeta (13) primers were used in the PCR. Sequencing was performed with immunoSEQ multiplex PCR; in TCRdb, only in-frame clones are kept and a portion is missing. The sample yields under 200,000 clones, 84% seen once. The source material was PBMCs. These receptors were obtained from a boy aged 2-9 years in good health and CMV-seronegative.

This sequence joins TRBV2 and TRBJ2-2, with a possible D match to TRBD1 (5 bases). The V end lost 7 bases, the J end lost 5 bases, and 17 bases lay between the germline ends. CDR1 SNHLY and CDR2 FYNNEI come from the germline V gene. The CDR3 contains 15 residues. This CDR3 is CASTVVMGPTGELFF. CDR3 DNA sequence: TGTGCCAGCACGGTCGTTATGGGGCCGACCGGGGAGCTGTTTTTT. Supplemented by reference TRBV2 and TRBJ2-2, the full variable domain reads EPEVTQTPSHQVTQMGQEVILRCVPISNHLYFYWYRQILGQKVEFLVSFYNNEISEKSEIFDDQFSVERPDGSNFTLKIRSTKLEDSAMYFCASTVVMGPTGELFFGEGSRLTVL.

V usage is TRBV19 and J usage is TRBJ2-1; 7 bases are a match to TRBD2. Germline CDR1 and CDR2: LNHDA and SQIVND (reference sequence). The J segment lost 8 bases and the V segment lost 5 bases, leaving 9 bases of the junction unmatched. This CDR3 is 14 amino acids long. CDR3 protein: CASSSQGGPYEQFF. As DNA, the CDR3 is TGTGCCAGTAGTTCCCAGGGAGGGCCCTATGAGCAGTTCTTC.

J is TRBJ2-3 and V is TRBV7-9; 13 bases match TRBD2. Germline loops: CDR1 SEHNR, CDR2 FQNEAQ (reference sequence). The CDR3 extends over 16 amino acids. V was clipped by 5 bases and J by 1 base; unmatched bases: 3. This CDR3 is CASSPGLAGGTDTQYF. In DNA, the CDR3 is TGTGCCAGCAGCCCCGGACTAGCGGGAGGCACAGATACGCAGTATTTT.

The rearrangement uses TRBV19 and TRBJ1-5, with a weak D call TRBD1 (5 bases). CDR1 and CDR2 from the germline V gene are LNHDA and SQIVND (reference sequence). This CDR3 has 15 residues. The ends were cut back, 11 bases at V and 0 bases at J, with 17 bases in the middle. CDR3 bases: TGTGCCGCCCAGCCGGGGGTTTATAGCAATCAGCCCCAGCATTTT. It encodes CAAQPGVYSNQPQHF.

The chain combines TRBV27 with TRBJ2-6; TRBD1 matches at 10 bases. The CDR3 sequence is 16 residues long. The V gene's germline CDR1 is MNHEY and CDR2 SMNVEV (reference sequence). The trim removed 7 bases at V and 2 bases at J, leaving 5 bases unmatched. In nucleotides, the CDR3 is TGTGCCAGCAAAGACAGGGGGCTCCCTGGGGCCAACGTCCTGACTTTC. Amino acid sequence: CASKDRGLPGANVLTF.

This clone was seen a few times. This sample also contains other DNA sequences that code for the same CDR3. The rearrangement uses TRBV7-9 and TRBJ2-7; 14 nucleotides agree with TRBD2. V lost 5 bases and J lost 4; bases outside the gene matches: 4. The germline V gene has CDR1 SEHNR and CDR2 FQNEAQ (reference sequence). The CDR3 has 15 amino acids. CDR3 bases: TGTGCCAGCAGCCTCGGGACTAGCGGGAGTTACGAGCAGTACTTC. It specifies CASSLGTSGSYEQYF.

The V call is TRBV6-6, the J call TRBJ1-4; the match to TRBD1 covers 7 bases. Looked up from germline, CDR1 is MNHNY and CDR2 is SVGAGI (reference sequence). This CDR3 spans 13 amino acids. J lost 7 bases, V lost 2 bases, and 1 base had no gene match. CDR3 sequence reads: CASSYRDSEKLFF. DNA of the CDR3: TGTGCCAGCAGTTACAGGGACAGTGAAAAACTGTTTTTT.